This is a list of T cell receptor beta chains from one sample in a study of T cell repertoires in cytomegalovirus infection. TCRdb re-analysed the reads in MiXCR, keeping a single row per CDR3 protein. The table has 140,000 to 150,000 distinct CDR3 sequences, roughly a third seen once. What these receptors recognize is not known. The source was CD8+ T cells from cultured PBMCs, collected from culture after CMV antigen stimulation. The receptors shown here come from a human donor in good health (CMV status not recorded). Some clones in this sample may be carry-over from other donors' samples. Both conserved end residues are part of each CDR3. Fields, in order: J gene, clone size, V gene, D gene, CDR3 length, CDR3 protein, CDR3 DNA. D genes are given only for firm matches. Size values are once, few and many counts, or a class for expanded clones, and some rows have none.

TRBJ2-1	few	TRBV7-9	NA	15	CASSFPGITYNEQFF	TGTGCCAGCAGCTTCCCGGGGATAACCTACAATGAGCAGTTCTTC
TRBJ2-2	NA	TRBV9	NA	13	CASSATASGELFF	TGTGCCAGCAGCGCGACGGCATCCGGGGAGCTGTTTTTT
TRBJ2-1	NA	TRBV12-3/TRBV12-4	TRBD1	17	CASSLSLTGSSYNEQFF	TGTGCCAGCAGTTTAAGTTTGACAGGGAGCTCCTACAATGAGCAGTTCTTC
TRBJ2-1	NA	TRBV3-1	NA	14	CASSQEAGYNEQFF	TGTGCCAGCAGCCAAGAAGCAGGGTACAATGAGCAGTTCTTC
TRBJ2-3	NA	TRBV5-6	NA	16	CASSILLGIGTDTQYF	TGTGCCAGCAGCATACTATTGGGGATCGGAACAGATACGCAGTATTTT
TRBJ1-3	NA	TRBV13	NA	14	CASSLGTQGNTIYF	TGTGCCAGCAGCTTAGGGACTCAAGGAAACACCATATATTTT
TRBJ2-7	NA	TRBV3-1	NA	13	CASSQDPQGEQYF	TGTGCCAGCAGCCAAGACCCCCAGGGGGAGCAGTACTTC
TRBJ2-7	few	TRBV5-1	NA	14	CASSSDSQAYEQYF	TGCGCCAGCAGCTCCGACTCACAAGCCTACGAGCAGTACTTC
TRBJ2-3	many	TRBV20-1	TRBD2	15	CSASISGLNTDTQYF	TGCAGTGCTTCCATTAGCGGGCTTAACACAGATACGCAGTATTTT
TRBJ1-1	NA	TRBV27	NA	15	CASSLSAGVYTEAFF	TGTGCCAGCAGTTTATCGGCAGGGGTGTACACTGAAGCTTTCTTT
TRBJ1-3	few	TRBV12-3/TRBV12-4	NA	14	CASSLGGVGNTIYF	TGTGCCAGTTCCCTTGGAGGGGTTGGAAACACCATATATTTT
TRBJ2-5	NA	TRBV7-9	NA	15	CASSSPTGSQETQYF	TGTGCCAGCAGCTCGCCAACAGGGAGCCAAGAGACCCAGTACTTC
TRBJ2-6	few	TRBV10-3	NA	14	CAISEALKANVLTF	TGTGCCATCAGTGAGGCGCTGAAGGCCAACGTCCTGACTTTC
TRBJ2-5	NA	TRBV20-1	TRBD2	18	CSAGSLASGGRPGETQYF	TGCAGTGCCGGATCGTTGGCTAGCGGGGGGAGACCGGGTGAGACCCAGTACTTC
TRBJ2-7	many	TRBV7-9	NA	13	CASSLDTTYEQYF	TGTGCCAGCAGCTTAGACACGACCTACGAGCAGTACTTC
TRBJ2-7	NA	TRBV4-1	NA	15	CASSQDHGRGGEQYF	TGCGCCAGCAGCCAAGATCACGGTAGGGGCGGCGAGCAGTACTTC
TRBJ1-2	few	TRBV4-1	NA	13	CASSQDLLWGYTF	TGCGCCAGCAGCCAAGATCTTCTGTGGGGCTACACCTTC
TRBJ2-3	few	TRBV2	TRBD2	15	CASSGTSGRTDTQYF	TGTGCCAGCAGTGGGACTAGCGGACGCACAGATACGCAGTATTTT
TRBJ2-1	few	TRBV6-5	TRBD2	15	CASIALAGGRNEQFF	TGTGCCAGCATAGCCTTAGCGGGGGGCCGGAATGAGCAGTTCTTC
TRBJ2-3	NA	TRBV28	TRBD2	18	CASSTSGLAGGPTDTQYF	TGTGCCAGCAGTACGAGCGGACTAGCGGGGGGGCCCACAGATACGCAGTATTTT
TRBJ2-7	NA	TRBV7-4	NA	14	CASSLVGAPYEQYF	TGTGCCAGCAGCTTAGTAGGGGCGCCCTACGAGCAGTACTTC
TRBJ1-1	NA	TRBV6-5	NA	14	CASSYSLGATEAFF	TGTGCCAGCAGTTACTCCCTTGGGGCGACTGAAGCTTTCTTT
TRBJ2-2	many	TRBV12-3/TRBV12-4	TRBD2	16	CASSLGLAVNTGELFF	TGTGCCAGCAGTCTGGGACTAGCAGTGAACACCGGGGAGCTGTTTTTT
TRBJ2-3	many	TRBV7-8	TRBD1	16	CASSSSTGLSTDTQYF	TGTGCCAGCAGCTCTTCGACAGGGCTCAGCACAGATACGCAGTATTTT
TRBJ2-5	many	TRBV7-9	TRBD2	16	CASSLSGLAGQETQYF	TGTGCCAGCAGCTTATCGGGACTAGCGGGACAAGAGACCCAGTACTTC
TRBJ1-2	NA	TRBV7-6	NA	14	CASSLVAELDGYTF	TGTGCCAGCAGCTTAGTCGCGGAATTGGATGGCTACACCTTC
TRBJ2-2	NA	TRBV7-6	NA	15	CASSLAGSDTGELFF	TGTGCCAGCAGCTTAGCCGGTAGCGACACCGGGGAGCTGTTTTTT
TRBJ1-2	NA	TRBV3-1	NA	15	CASSHDRASGYGYTF	TGTGCCAGCAGCCACGACAGAGCTTCGGGCTATGGCTACACCTTC